Each of the 23 T cell receptor beta chains below was sequenced from the same sample in a study of cytomegalovirus exposure and HLA in healthy donors (dated by TCRdb to 2016 to 2017). Libraries came from the immunoSEQ multiplex PCR assay. For the multiplex PCR, a mixture combining 60 forward primers for TCR Vbeta segments and 13 reverse primers for TCR Jbeta segments was used. TCRdb's version of the immuneACCESS table is confined to in-frame rearrangements and falls short of the full clone set. An unresolved V gene accounts for under half of the shortfall where checked; the remainder is of unknown origin. Across this sample there are 210,000 or so clones, with 60% to 80% seen only once. The ten largest clones represent roughly 1.9% of the sample. Sequenced input: PBMCs. These receptors were taken from a man aged 18 to 30 in good health and CMV-seronegative.

The chain recombines TRBV4-3 with TRBJ2-4; tentatively, D is TRBD2 (7 bases). The length of the CDR3 is 17 residues. The V gene lost 1 base and the J gene lost 1 base, with 14 bases spanning the gap. Germline V gives CDR1 LGHNA, CDR2 YSLEER. The CDR3, as DNA: TGCGCCAGCAGCCAAGGAGGGGGGGCCGGGGCCAAAAACATTCAGTACTTC. Its translation is CASSQGGGAGAKNIQYF.

The V and J genes are TRBV2 and TRBJ1-1; D not resolved. Deletions cut 1 base from V and 6 bases from J, with 6 bases between. Germline V gives CDR1 SNHLY, CDR2 FYNNEI. The CDR3 is 12 amino acids. CDR3 protein: CASSEDGAEAFF. The CDR3 coding sequence is TGTGCCAGCAGTGAAGACGGGGCTGAAGCTTTCTTT. Variable domain in full (rest from reference TRBV2 and TRBJ1-1): EPEVTQTPSHQVTQMGQEVILRCVPISNHLYFYWYRQILGQKVEFLVSFYNNEISEKSEIFDDQFSVERPDGSNFTLKIRSTKLEDSAMYFCASSEDGAEAFFGQGTRLTVV.

The chain joins TRBV15 to TRBJ2-7, with 7 bases identical to TRBD1. The CDR3 is made up of 14 amino acids. The J segment lost 5 bases and the V segment lost 5 bases, leaving 9 bases of the junction unmatched. From germline, CDR1 is LNHNV and CDR2 YYDKDF (reference sequence). CDR3 loop: CATSGPGQSHEQYF. CDR3 coding DNA: TGTGCCACCAGCGGACCGGGACAGAGCCACGAGCAGTACTTC.

The chain has TRBV14 and TRBJ2-5, with 9 bases that match TRBD2. Unmatched junction bases numbered 11, after V lost 5 bases and J lost 4 bases. The CDR3 contains 16 residues. In germline, CDR1 is SGHDN, CDR2 FVKESK. The CDR3 DNA follows: TGTGCCAGCAGCTGGCTAGCGGGAATTTTCGCAGAGACCCAGTACTTC. It codes for CASSWLAGIFAETQYF.

This chain links TRBV9 with TRBJ1-6; unclear D gene. This CDR3 spans 14 amino acids. V lost 0 bases, J lost 5 bases, and 6 bases lay in between. Germline CDR1 SGDLS, CDR2 YYNGEE. The CDR3 DNA reads TGTGCCAGCAGCGTAGGAGGGAATAATTCACCCCTCCACTTT. Its protein product is CASSVGGNNSPLHF.

The genes are TRBV19 and TRBJ1-5; perhaps TRBD1 as D (6 bases). CDR1 and CDR2 (germline): LNHDA, SQIVND (reference sequence). The CDR3 covers 17 residues. The V end was cut by 8 bases, the J end by 1 base, with 21 bases between. DNA for the CDR3: TGTGCCAGTCGTCCGGGACAACCTCTGGAGAGCAATCAGCCCCAGCATTTT. It yields the protein CASRPGQPLESNQPQHF.

This chain joins TRBV27 and TRBJ1-2; D gene uncertain. The germline V gene encodes CDR1 MNHEY and CDR2 SMNVEV (reference sequence). The CDR3 covers 13 residues. V lost 4 bases and J lost 8, with 14 bases in between. The CDR3 loop is CASSWPGSVGYTF. The CDR3 region has the DNA TGTGCCAGCAGTTGGCCGGGGAGTGTAGGCTACACCTTC.

As to this clone: Other DNA sequences of this sample code for an identical CDR3. The chain recombines TRBV7-8 with TRBJ1-6; D ambiguous. The CDR3 is 17 residues long. The germline V gene has CDR1 SGHVS and CDR2 FQNEAQ. With 3 bases removed from V and 8 bases from J, the gap between germline ends came to 20 bases. The CDR3 here is CASSLALWATEDSPLHF. In DNA, the CDR3 is TGTGCCAGCAGCTTGGCGCTGTGGGCTACGGAGGATTCACCCCTCCACTTT.

This rearrangement joins TRBV19 to TRBJ2-5, with 12 bases that match TRBD2. J lost 2 bases, V lost 6 bases, and 7 bases had no gene match. Germline CDR1 reads LNHDA; CDR2 reads SQIVND (reference sequence). The CDR3 extends over 16 amino acids. CDR3 sequence (DNA): TGTGCCAGTAGCCCCGGACTAGCGGGGCTACAAGAGACCCAGTACTTC. Protein sequence: CASSPGLAGLQETQYF.

The chain is built from TRBV6-1 and TRBJ2-1; 11 bases line up with TRBD2. The CDR3 extends over 15 amino acids. V shed 6 bases, J shed 8 bases, and the junction held 9 bases outside the gene matches. The germline V gene has CDR1 MNHNS and CDR2 SASEGT. The CDR3 loop is CASSDSGRASDEQFF. The CDR3 DNA sequence: TGTGCCAGCAGCGATAGCGGGAGGGCCTCCGATGAGCAGTTCTTC.

V gene TRBV5-4 combines with J gene TRBJ2-7; 9 bases are shared with TRBD2. Trimming took 0 bases from V and 3 from J; bases not matched to a gene: 4. The germline gives CDR1 SGHNT, CDR2 YYREEE (reference sequence). CDR3 length equals 15 residues. The CDR3 coding sequence is TGTGCCAGCAGCTTGGATAGCGGGAGTGTCTACGAGCAGTACTTC. This sequence encodes CASSLDSGSVYEQYF.

The rearrangement links TRBV11-1 to TRBJ2-7; D is perhaps TRBD2 (6 bases). Trimming stripped 5 bases from V and 0 bases from J, with 14 bases between. This CDR3 region has 15 residues. Germline V gives CDR1 SGHAT, CDR2 FQDESV (reference sequence). DNA for the CDR3: TGTGCCAGCAGCCGAGGAGGGGATTTCTCCTACGAGCAGTACTTC. It codes for CASSRGGDFSYEQYF. Full variable domain (rest looked up from reference TRBV11-1 and TRBJ2-7): EAEVAQSPRYKITEKSQAVAFWCDPISGHATLYWYRQILGQGPELLVQFQDESVVDDSQLPKDRFSAERLKGVDSTLKIQPAELGDSAMYLCASSRGGDFSYEQYFGPGTRLTVT.

The V gene is TRBV2, the J gene TRBJ2-7; 11 positions match TRBD1. Germline trimming cut 5 bases from V and 4 bases from J; bases unmatched to any gene: 7. The CDR3 contains 15 residues. Per germline, CDR1 SNHLY and CDR2 FYNNEI. The CDR3 nucleotides are TGTGCCAGCAGTATGGACGGGACAGGGGGATACGAGCAGTACTTC. Residues: CASSMDGTGGYEQYF.

The V gene is TRBV4-2, the J gene TRBJ1-1; TRBD1 is a possible D gene (5 bases). This CDR3 contains 13 residues. With 4 bases removed from V and 6 bases from J, the gap between germline ends came to 12 bases. The germline V gene has CDR1 LGHNA and CDR2 YNFKEQ. CDR3 in DNA: TGTGCCAGCAGCCCCTCACAGGCTGCTGAAGCTTTCTTT. It encodes CASSPSQAAEAFF.

The chain has TRBV2 and TRBJ1-3; possibly TRBD1 for D (6 bases). The V and J ends lost 8 bases and 2 bases respectively, with 16 bases between them. The germline gives CDR1 SNHLY, CDR2 FYNNEI. The CDR3 has 15 amino acids. CDR3 amino acids: CASLQGPSTGNTIYF. The CDR3 DNA sequence: TGTGCCAGCCTCCAGGGGCCGTCAACTGGAAACACCATATATTTT.

V and J are TRBV6-1 and TRBJ1-2, with 8 bases identical to TRBD1. The CDR3 is 18 residues long. Germline CDR1 is MNHNS and CDR2 is SASEGT. V lost 0 bases, J lost 3 bases, and 12 bases stayed unmatched. For the CDR3, the DNA is TGTGCCAGCAGTGAAGCCCATATCAGGGGGCGCCCCGACTATGGCTACACCTTC. The encoded protein is CASSEAHIRGRPDYGYTF.

The chain joins TRBV10-3 to TRBJ2-3; TRBD2 matches 8 bases. CDR1 is ENHRY, CDR2 SYGVKD, per germline. The CDR3 is made up of 13 amino acids. V gave up 11 bases and J gave up 0 bases; unmatched junction bases: 4. The CDR3 is CAATSGSTDTQYF. The CDR3, as DNA: TGTGCCGCAACTAGCGGTAGCACAGATACGCAGTATTTT.

The V call is TRBV30, the J call TRBJ2-5; 7 bases match TRBD1. In germline, CDR1 is GTSNPN, CDR2 SVGIG (reference sequence). V trimming: 2 bases; J trimming: 2 bases; junction bases outside the gene matches: 5. The CDR3 loop spans 14 amino acids. CDR3: CAWSPTQGQETQYF. The CDR3 nucleotides are TGTGCCTGGAGTCCGACACAGGGGCAAGAGACCCAGTACTTC.

This chain links TRBV6-5 with TRBJ2-3; D is uncertain. The CDR3 has 14 amino acids. The V end lost 7 bases, the J end lost 1 base, and 12 bases lay between the germline ends. In germline, CDR1 is MNHEY, CDR2 SVGAGI. The DNA of the CDR3 is TGTGCCAGCACTTCCGGAGTGGGCACAGATACGCAGTATTTT. Translating gives CASTSGVGTDTQYF.

A few counts support this clone. This chain links TRBV28 with TRBJ2-7; possibly TRBD2 for D (6 bases). Germline CDR1 and CDR2: MDHEN and SYDVKM. The CDR3 spans 16 residues. The V and J ends lost 1 base and 5 bases respectively, with 18 bases between them. The DNA of the CDR3 is TGTGCCAGCAGTTTATTTGGGACTGCCCCGGGAAACGAGCAGTACTTC. The encoded protein is CASSLFGTAPGNEQYF.

This clone was counted a single time. V is TRBV7-2 and J is TRBJ2-7, with D perhaps matching TRBD2 (5 bases). The CDR3 totals 15 residues. V shed 1 base and J shed 3 bases, with 13 bases lying between them. Germline assignment: CDR1 SGHTA and CDR2 FQGNSA. CDR3 region: CASSLDEGRLYEQYF. The CDR3 nucleotides read TGTGCCAGCAGCTTAGATGAGGGCCGACTCTACGAGCAGTACTTC.

The chain uses TRBV9 and TRBJ2-3; no definite D call. Germline CDR1 is SGDLS and CDR2 is YYNGEE. The length of the CDR3 is 16 residues. V lost 0 bases to trimming and J lost 0 bases, with 11 bases between them. This CDR3 reads CASSVEGGTSTDTQYF. CDR3 bases: TGTGCCAGCAGCGTAGAAGGCGGAACTAGCACAGATACGCAGTATTTT. Complete variable domain (other parts from reference TRBV9 and TRBJ2-3): DSGVTQTPKHLITATGQRVTLRCSPRSGDLSVYWYQQSLDQGLQFLIQYYNGEERAKGNILERFSAQQFPDLHSELNLSSLELGDSALYFCASSVEGGTSTDTQYFGPGTRLTVL.

V is TRBV5-1 and J is TRBJ2-1; 8 bases line up with TRBD2. The ends lost 1 base at V and 7 bases at J; junction bases unmatched: 10. This CDR3 has 16 amino acids. Looked up from germline, CDR1 is SGHRS and CDR2 is YFSETQ. The CDR3 loop is CASSLSLAGTYNEQFF. The CDR3 DNA reads TGCGCCAGCAGCTTGAGTCTAGCGGGTACATATAATGAGCAGTTCTTC.